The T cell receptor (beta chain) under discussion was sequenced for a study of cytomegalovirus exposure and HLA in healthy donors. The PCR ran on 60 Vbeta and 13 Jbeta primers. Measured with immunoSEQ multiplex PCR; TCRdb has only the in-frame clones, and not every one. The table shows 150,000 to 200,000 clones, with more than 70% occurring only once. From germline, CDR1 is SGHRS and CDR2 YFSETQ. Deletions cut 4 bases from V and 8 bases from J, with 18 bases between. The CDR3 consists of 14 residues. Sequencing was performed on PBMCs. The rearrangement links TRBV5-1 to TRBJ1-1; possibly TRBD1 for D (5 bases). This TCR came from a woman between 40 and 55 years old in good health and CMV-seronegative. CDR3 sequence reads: CASSPADILVEAFF. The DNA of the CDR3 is TGCGCCAGCAGCCCGGCGGACATATTGGTCGAAGCTTTCTTT. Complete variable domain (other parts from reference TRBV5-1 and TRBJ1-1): KAGVTQTPRYLIKTRGQQVTLSCSPISGHRSVSWYQQTPGQGLQFLFEYFSETQRNKGNFPGRFSGRQFSNSRSEMNVSTLELGDSALYLCASSPADILVEAFFGQGTRLTVV.